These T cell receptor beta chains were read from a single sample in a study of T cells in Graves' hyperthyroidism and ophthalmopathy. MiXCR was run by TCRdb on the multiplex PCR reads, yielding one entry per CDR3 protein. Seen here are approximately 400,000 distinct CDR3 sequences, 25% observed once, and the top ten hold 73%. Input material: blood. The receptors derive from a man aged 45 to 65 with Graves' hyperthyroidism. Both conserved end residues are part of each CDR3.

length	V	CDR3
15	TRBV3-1	CASSQEGERGSEQYF
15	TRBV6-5	CASSYSGRGNTEAFF
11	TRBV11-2	CASSLDRGYTF
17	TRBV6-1	CASSETPKGGRSNEQFF
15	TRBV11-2	CASRKPGEGGETQYF
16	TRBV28	CASSSGQRSSYNEQFF
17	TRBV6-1	CASSAGTGGSGGETQYF
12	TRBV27	CASSLGLGGYTF
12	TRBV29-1	CSGAGQGYEQYF
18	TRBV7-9	CASSGAGGPRGPSYEQYF
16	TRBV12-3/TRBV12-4	CASSFDRWGENTEAFF
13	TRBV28	CASSSGYHTEAFF
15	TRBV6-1	CASSEFGQGRYEQYF
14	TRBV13	CASSLGLSTYEQYF
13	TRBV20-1	CSASQGASQPQHF
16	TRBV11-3	CASSLVRTGRADEQYF
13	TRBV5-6	CASSLQGFNEQFF
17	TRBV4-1	CASSQGTSGLYQETQYF
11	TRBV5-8	CASSRRGELFF
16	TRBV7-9	CASSDPNRALNYGYTF
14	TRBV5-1	CASSSLASGREQYF
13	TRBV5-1	CASSSIQQETQYF